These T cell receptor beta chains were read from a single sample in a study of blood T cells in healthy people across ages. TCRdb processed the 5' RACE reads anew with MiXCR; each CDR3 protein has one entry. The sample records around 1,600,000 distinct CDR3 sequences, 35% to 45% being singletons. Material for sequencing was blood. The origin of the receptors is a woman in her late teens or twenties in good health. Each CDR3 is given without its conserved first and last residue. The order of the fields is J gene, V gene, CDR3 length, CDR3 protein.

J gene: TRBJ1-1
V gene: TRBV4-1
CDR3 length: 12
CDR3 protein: ASSQAWVVTEAF

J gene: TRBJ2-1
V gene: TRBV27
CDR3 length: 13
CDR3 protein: ASSLSRVGFNEQF

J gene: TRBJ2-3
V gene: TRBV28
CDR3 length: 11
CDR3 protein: ASSLDLSDTQY

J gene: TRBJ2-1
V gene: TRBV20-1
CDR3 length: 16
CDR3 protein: SASKGRYTGTLYNEQF

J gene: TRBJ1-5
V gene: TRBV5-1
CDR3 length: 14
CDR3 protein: ASAMTGRVGNQPQH

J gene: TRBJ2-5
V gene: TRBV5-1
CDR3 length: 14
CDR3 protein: ASSPGHTSVRETQY

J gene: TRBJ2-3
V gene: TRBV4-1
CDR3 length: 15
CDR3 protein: ASSQVGLASYTDTQY

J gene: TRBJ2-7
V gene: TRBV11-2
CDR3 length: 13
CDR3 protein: ASSRGRAGSYEQY

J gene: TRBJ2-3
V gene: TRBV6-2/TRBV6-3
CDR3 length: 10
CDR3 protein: ASSQTSLTQY

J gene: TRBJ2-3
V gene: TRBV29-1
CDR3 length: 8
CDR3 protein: SALADTQY

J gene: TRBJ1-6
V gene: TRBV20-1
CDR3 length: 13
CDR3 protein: SANGYPEGNSPLH

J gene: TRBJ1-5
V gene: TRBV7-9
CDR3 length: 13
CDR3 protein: ASSSETGLSQPQH

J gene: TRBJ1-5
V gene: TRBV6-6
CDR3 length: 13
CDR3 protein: ASSHTGQGHFPQH

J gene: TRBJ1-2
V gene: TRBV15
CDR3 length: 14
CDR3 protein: ATSRDRGTGTYGYT

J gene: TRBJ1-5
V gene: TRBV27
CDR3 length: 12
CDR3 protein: ASSISGSNQPQH

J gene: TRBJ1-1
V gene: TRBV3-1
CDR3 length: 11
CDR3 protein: ASSLKGGTEAF